This T cell receptor beta chain derives from a study of OX40 agonist ivuxolimab in advanced cancers. On the study more broadly: The patients received ivuxolimab by intravenous route every 2 weeks at 0.01 to 10 mg/kg. Patients assigned to dose escalation were diagnosed with hepatocellular carcinoma, melanoma, renal cell or head and neck cancer.

Using immunoSEQ multiplex PCR, the repertoire was profiled, and TCRdb retains in-frame clones only, with some absent. The sample lists fewer than 30,000 clones, 81% occurring once. Whole-study results and caveats: The study observed clonal expansion of CD4+ and CD8+ blood T cells by week 6 at 0.1 to 3.0 mg/kg.

For this clone: The antigen is unknown.

This CDR3 has 15 amino acids. CDR1 and CDR2 from the germline V gene are MNHEY and SVGAGI. V was pared by 2 bases and J by 1 base, with 11 bases between. The sample here was CD4+ or CD8+ T cells sorted from blood, taken in a trial of the OX40 agonist ivuxolimab. The receptor was derived from an adult with an advanced solid tumor such as melanoma, head and neck, liver or kidney cancer. V usage is TRBV6-5 and J usage is TRBJ2-5, with D possibly matching TRBD1 (5 bases). Here the CDR3 DNA reads TGTGCCAGCAGTTACCTCACAGGCGTCCAAGAGACCCAGTACTTC. Translating gives CASSYLTGVQETQYF.